The T cell receptor beta chain described here comes from a study of blood T cell repertoires in COVID-19. Study information: Acute-phase and convalescent COVID-19 samples originated in the United States, Italy and Spain.

The CDR3 consists of 14 residues. V lost 1 base and J 9 bases, leaving 13 bases between the germline ends. Per germline, CDR1 SGHNT and CDR2 YENEEA. Original handling: Nucleated cell counts were estimated from reference gene primer amplification. The protocol was immunoSEQ multiplex PCR, while the TCRdb copy is restricted to in-frame clones and leaves out a portion. Clone size and the V and J calls come from that table; the DNA yielded D and trimming. This table has about 170,000 clones, around four fifths appearing once. The chain has TRBV11-3 and TRBJ2-1; D is uncertain. This sequence originates from an elderly woman with acute or convalescent COVID-19. The sequenced sample consisted of peripheral blood. CDR3 DNA: TGTGCCAGCAGCTTAGGCGTTCGGTCGGGTGAGCAGTTCTTC. It translates to CASSLGVRSGEQFF.